Listed below are T cell receptor beta chains from one sample, sequenced in a study of T cell responses to AZD1222 COVID-19 vaccine. Clones were read by immunoSEQ multiplex PCR, and TCRdb kept only the in-frame ones, dropping some. The sample yields tens of thousands of clones, around four fifths seen once. Source: peripheral blood, taken 28 days after the second AZD1222 dose. Receptors were obtained from an adult who received the AZD1222 COVID-19 vaccine. Both conserved end residues are part of each CDR3. The D gene is left open where the match is weak. Clone size is given for some rows only: seen once, a few or many times, or a class if the clone is expanded.

j_call clone_size v_call d_call cdr3_nt cdr3_aa
TRBJ2-1 - TRBV14 - TGTGCCAGCAGCCGACCCGACAAGAGCTCCTACAATGAGCAGTTCTTC CASSRPDKSSYNEQFF
TRBJ1-6 - TRBV19 TRBD1 TGTGCCAGTAGTATCGGCGGGGACAGGGTGAATTCACCCCTCCACTTT CASSIGGDRVNSPLHF
TRBJ1-2 - TRBV5-4 - TGTGCCAGCAGCCTAGCATCGGGGAACTATGGCTACACCTTC CASSLASGNYGYTF
TRBJ2-3 - TRBV5-5 TRBD2 TGTGCCAGCAGCTCGACTAGCGGGGGGGCGCATACGCAGTATTTT CASSSTSGGAHTQYF
TRBJ1-2 - TRBV4-2 - TGTGCCAGCAGCCAAGAAGTACGGAATAACTATGGCTACACCTTC CASSQEVRNNYGYTF
TRBJ2-7 - TRBV5-6 - TGTGCCAGCAGCTTCGGGACGGTGACCTACGAGCAGTACTTC CASSFGTVTYEQYF
TRBJ1-4 - TRBV25-1 TRBD1 TGTGCCAGCAGACAATCCGGGACAGGGAAATCAACTAATGAAAAACTGTTTTTT CASRQSGTGKSTNEKLFF
TRBJ2-3 - TRBV3-1/TRBV3-2 - TGTGCCAGCAGCCAAGGCAGGGCCACAGATACGCAGTATTTT CASSQGRATDTQYF
TRBJ2-7 - TRBV7-8 TRBD1 TGTGCCAGCAGCTTTGGGACAGGGTCCTCCTACGAGCAGTACTTC CASSFGTGSSYEQYF
TRBJ1-5 once TRBV7-3 - TGTGCCAGCAGCTTAGATAGCAATCAGCCCCAGCATTTT CASSLDSNQPQHF
TRBJ1-1 - TRBV11-2 - TGTGCCAGCAGCTTTAACGTCCTTCTGAGGAACACTGAAGCTTTCTTT CASSFNVLLRNTEAFF
TRBJ2-3 - TRBV2 TRBD2 TGTGCCAGCAGTAGGACTAGCGGGGGGTCAGATACGCAGTATTTT CASSRTSGGSDTQYF
TRBJ1-2 - TRBV3-1/TRBV3-2 - TGTGCCAGCAGCCAATCCTCCGGCGCATTCTTGAACTATGGCTACACCTTC CASSQSSGAFLNYGYTF